Each of the 10 T cell receptor beta chains below was sequenced from the same sample in a study of neurological immune-mediated disorders. From the 5' RACE reads, TCRdb called clonotypes with MiXCR, one entry per CDR3 protein. The table includes 35,000 to 40,000 distinct CDR3 sequences, 11% detected once. Documented time point: technical triplicate 1. The source material was PBMCs. Every receptor here comes from a man in his fifties or sixties with HTLV-1-associated myelopathy (HAM/TSP).

The V and J genes are TRBV19 and TRBJ2-1, with D tentatively TRBD2 (7 bases). This CDR3 comprises 15 residues. Germline V CDR1 and CDR2: LNHDA, SQIVND (reference sequence). Trimming took 3 bases from V and 4 from J, leaving 13 bases between them. The CDR3: CASSMIGGPYNEQFF. The CDR3 DNA follows: TGTGCCAGTAGTATGATCGGGGGGCCTTACAATGAGCAGTTCTTC.

This clonotype has at least ten counts. The chain recombines TRBV19 with TRBJ2-1; 8 positions match TRBD2. Losses at the gene ends were 7 bases for V and 7 bases for J; bases not matched to a gene: 9. CDR1 is LNHDA, CDR2 SQIVND, per germline (reference sequence). CDR3 length: 14 residues. CDR3 nucleotides: TGTGCCAGTACCCGGGAGGGCCTCAGGAATGAGCAGTTCTTC. Its translation: CASTREGLRNEQFF.

This clonotype was seen ten or more times. This chain joins TRBV12-3 or TRBV12-4 and TRBJ1-3, with a tentative D call TRBD1 (6 bases). CDR3 size: 15 residues. The V end lost 5 bases, the J end lost 0 bases, and 11 bases lay between the germline ends. CDR3 in amino acids: CASSLQGPSGNTIYF. CDR3 coding DNA: TGTGCCAGCAGTCTACAGGGACCCTCTGGAAACACCATATATTTT.

This clonotype was counted ten times or more. The chain joins TRBV4-1 to TRBJ1-2; D ambiguous. Trimming cost V 5 bases and J 6 bases, with 16 bases left between them. The CDR3 length is 14 residues. Germline CDR1 and CDR2: MGHRA and YSYEKL. CDR3 coding DNA: TGCGCCAGCAGCTCCACCCGCCTGCGGAATGGCTACACCTTC. Translating it yields CASSSTRLRNGYTF.

This clonotype appeared many times. The chain links TRBV20-1 to TRBJ2-3; D possibly matches TRBD1 or TRBD2 (5 bases each). This CDR3 region has 14 residues. Trimming removed 3 bases at V and 2 bases at J, with 12 bases between. Per the germline V gene, CDR1 is DFQATT and CDR2 is SNEGSKA (reference sequence). The chain's CDR3 is CSASGQGVTDTQYF. DNA of the CDR3: TGCAGTGCTAGTGGGCAGGGAGTCACAGATACGCAGTATTTT.

This clonotype was counted at least ten times. V gene TRBV28 combines with J gene TRBJ1-4; weak D call: TRBD1 (5 bases). The germline V and J ends were trimmed by 7 bases and 7 bases, with 19 bases remaining between them. CDR1 and CDR2 (germline): MDHEN, SYDVKM. The CDR3 runs 15 residues. CDR3 nucleotides: TGTGCCAGCAAATCCGGGCTCCGGGGACGTGAAAAACTGTTTTTT. It translates to CASKSGLRGREKLFF.

This clonotype occurred many times. CDR3 nucleotides: TGTGCCAGCAGTTTAGGTAGACTAGCGGGGCAGAATGAGCAGTTCTTC. This sequence encodes CASSLGRLAGQNEQFF. V usage is TRBV12-3 or TRBV12-4 and J usage is TRBJ2-1; the match to TRBD2 covers 11 bases. V shed 1 base and J 7 bases; nucleotides not matched to a gene: 6. There are 16 residues in the CDR3.

In its sample, this clonotype was seen many times. The genes are TRBV24-1 and TRBJ2-1; D not resolved. The germline gives CDR1 KGHDR, CDR2 SFDVKD. The CDR3 totals 13 residues. The V gene lost 4 bases and the J gene lost 9 bases, with 12 bases spanning the gap. The CDR3 spells CATSEPGTGEQFF. In DNA, the CDR3 is TGTGCCACCAGTGAACCTGGAACCGGTGAGCAGTTCTTC.

This clonotype was detected ten times or more. This chain links TRBV4-1 with TRBJ1-5, with 7 nucleotides matching TRBD1. V was clipped by 3 bases and J by 0 bases; unmatched bases: 8. Germline CDR1 reads MGHRA; CDR2 reads YSYEKL. This CDR3 is 17 amino acids long. The CDR3 region is CASSHYPTGNSNQPQHF. The CDR3 DNA reads TGCGCCAGCAGCCACTATCCGACAGGGAATAGCAATCAGCCCCAGCATTTT.

This clonotype has ten or more counts. The chain carries TRBV5-1 and TRBJ2-7; D is perhaps TRBD1 (6 bases). CDR3 length: 13 amino acids. V was trimmed by 2 bases and J by 7 bases, leaving 13 bases between them. CDR1 and CDR2 from the germline V gene are SGHRS and YFSETQ. CDR3 in DNA: TGCGCCAGCAGCTTTCAGGGGCCGGAGGAGCAGTACTTC. Protein: CASSFQGPEEQYF.